The entry below describes one TCR beta chain. Its antigen remains unidentified. These data originate in a study of CD8+CD57+ T cells in acquired aplastic anemia. Study in general: As sequenced from healthy donors, CD4+ cells averaged roughly 10 million reads. Findings of the study overall: Between the patient and control groups, CD8+ Simpson's diversity did not differ significantly.

Genomic DNA was employed as the template in profiling TCR beta VDJ and CDR3. TCRdb re-derived calls from the reads in MiXCR, one entry per CDR3 protein. The data contain about 190,000 distinct CDR3 sequences, roughly half of them singletons. Germline CDR1 SNHLY, CDR2 FYNNEI. V was pared by 5 bases and J by 4 bases, with 8 bases between. The CDR3 is 13 residues long. The sample consisted of sorted CD4+, CD8+, or CD8+CD57+ T cells (not recorded which) from PBMCs. The clonotype originates from a human donor in good health, serving as a control. V is TRBV2 and J is TRBJ1-4; D gene ambiguous. CDR3 nucleotides: TGTGCCAGCAGTTTTATCCGTAATGAAAAACTGTTTTTT. Protein: CASSFIRNEKLFF.